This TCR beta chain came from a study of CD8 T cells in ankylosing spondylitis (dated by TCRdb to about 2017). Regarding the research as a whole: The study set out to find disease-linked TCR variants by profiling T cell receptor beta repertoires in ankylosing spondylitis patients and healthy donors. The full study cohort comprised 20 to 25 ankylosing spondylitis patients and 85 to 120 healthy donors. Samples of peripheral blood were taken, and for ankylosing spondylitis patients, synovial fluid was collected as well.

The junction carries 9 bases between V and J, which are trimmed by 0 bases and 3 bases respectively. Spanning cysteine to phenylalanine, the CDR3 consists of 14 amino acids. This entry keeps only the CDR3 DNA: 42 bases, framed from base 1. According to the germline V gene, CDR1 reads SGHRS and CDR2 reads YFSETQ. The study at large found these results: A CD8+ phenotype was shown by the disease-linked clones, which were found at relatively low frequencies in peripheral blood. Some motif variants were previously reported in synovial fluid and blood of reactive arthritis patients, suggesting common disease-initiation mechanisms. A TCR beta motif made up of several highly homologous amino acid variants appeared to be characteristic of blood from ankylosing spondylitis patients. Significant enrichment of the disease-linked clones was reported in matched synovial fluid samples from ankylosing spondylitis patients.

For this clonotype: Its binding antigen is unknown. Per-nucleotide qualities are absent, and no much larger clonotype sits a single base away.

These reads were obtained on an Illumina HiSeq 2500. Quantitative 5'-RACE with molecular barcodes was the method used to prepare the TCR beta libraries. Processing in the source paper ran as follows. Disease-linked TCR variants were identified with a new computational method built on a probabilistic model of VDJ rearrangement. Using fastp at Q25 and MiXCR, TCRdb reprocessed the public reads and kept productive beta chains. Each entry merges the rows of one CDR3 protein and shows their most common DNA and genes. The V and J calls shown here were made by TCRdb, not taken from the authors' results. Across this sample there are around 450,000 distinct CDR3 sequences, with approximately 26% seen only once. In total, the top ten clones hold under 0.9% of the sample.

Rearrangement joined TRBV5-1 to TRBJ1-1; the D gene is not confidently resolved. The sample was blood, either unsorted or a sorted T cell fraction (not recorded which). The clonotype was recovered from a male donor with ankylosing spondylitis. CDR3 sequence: CASSLVRRDTEAFF. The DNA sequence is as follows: TGCGCCAGCAGCTTGGTCAGGCGGGACACTGAAGCTTTCTTT.